This T cell receptor (beta chain) was sequenced for a study of OX40 agonist ivuxolimab in advanced cancers. TCRdb's copy holds only in-frame clones and misses some; the assay was immunoSEQ multiplex PCR. Counted here are tens of thousands of clones, 84% occurring once; the ten biggest clones make up almost 0.65%. This clone was recorded only once. The ends were cut back, 1 base at V and 3 bases at J, with 13 bases in the middle. Germline CDR1 is SGHTA and CDR2 is FQGNSA. The CDR3 spans 15 residues. Autoimmune disease history or systemic immunosuppression meant exclusion. This sequence was found in an adult with an advanced solid tumor such as melanoma, head and neck, liver or kidney cancer. Sample: CD4+ or CD8+ T cells sorted from blood, taken in a trial of the OX40 agonist ivuxolimab. The chain carries TRBV7-2 and TRBJ2-7; the D gene is possibly TRBD2 (5 bases). The CDR3, as DNA: TGTGCCAGCAGCTTAGGGATCGGGAACAGCTACGAGCAGTACTTC. This translates into CASSLGIGNSYEQYF.